This TCR beta chain was observed in a study of T cell responses to AZD1222 COVID-19 vaccine. Study-level information: The study pooled second doses at about 4 or about 12 weeks. Study findings and constraints: White British donors predominated, females outnumbered males, and clonal diversity was possibly underestimated. All repertoire sampling was performed exclusively after the peak T cell response.

V gave up 2 bases and J gave up 8 bases, with 22 bases separating them. Germline V gives CDR1 SGHTA, CDR2 FQGNSA. The CDR3 contains 17 residues. Regarding this clone: Its antigen is not identified.

Sequenced by immunoSEQ multiplex PCR; TCRdb stores in-frame clones only, minus some. The top ten hold 5% to 7.5% of the sample, which has around 180,000 clones, approximately 90% seen once. J is TRBJ2-1 and V is TRBV7-2, with D possibly matching TRBD2 (6 bases). The sequenced sample was peripheral blood, obtained on day 0 of AZD1222 vaccination. The receptor was derived from an adult in good health. In nucleotides, the CDR3 is TGTGCCAGCAGCTTACAGTATGGAGGGCCCAATGGTTATGAGCAGTTCTTC. Its translation is CASSLQYGGPNGYEQFF.